This TCR beta chain was identified in a study of long-term antiretroviral therapy in people with HIV. Study overall: Sampling started about a decade before the 2015 immediate-ART recommendation. Study results and caveats: Repertoires looked antigen-experienced, with only a slight naive shift after ART.

A note on this clone: Its antigen is unidentified.

A v3.0 immunoSEQ assay was performed at survey level. Sequencing aimed to cover about 40,000-50,000 T-cell genomes per sample. Using immunoSEQ multiplex PCR, the repertoire was profiled, and TCRdb retains in-frame clones only, with some absent. This table holds 35,000 or so clones, about 83% found once. The CDR3 is made up of 15 amino acids. Germline trimming cut 10 bases from V and 3 bases from J; bases unmatched to any gene: 11. Germline loops: CDR1 LNHDA, CDR2 SQIVND (reference sequence). Ahead of DNA extraction, samples held roughly 1-11 million cryopreserved PBMC each. This sequence was found in a woman between 45 and 60 years old with HIV. The chain links TRBV19 to TRBJ2-3, with TRBD1 identical over 9 bases. This material consisted of unsorted PBMCs, taken 2 years after starting antiretroviral therapy. Written as DNA, the CDR3 is TGTGCCACTATAGTGGGACAGGGTAGAACAGATACGCAGTATTTT. Translated: CATIVGQGRTDTQYF.